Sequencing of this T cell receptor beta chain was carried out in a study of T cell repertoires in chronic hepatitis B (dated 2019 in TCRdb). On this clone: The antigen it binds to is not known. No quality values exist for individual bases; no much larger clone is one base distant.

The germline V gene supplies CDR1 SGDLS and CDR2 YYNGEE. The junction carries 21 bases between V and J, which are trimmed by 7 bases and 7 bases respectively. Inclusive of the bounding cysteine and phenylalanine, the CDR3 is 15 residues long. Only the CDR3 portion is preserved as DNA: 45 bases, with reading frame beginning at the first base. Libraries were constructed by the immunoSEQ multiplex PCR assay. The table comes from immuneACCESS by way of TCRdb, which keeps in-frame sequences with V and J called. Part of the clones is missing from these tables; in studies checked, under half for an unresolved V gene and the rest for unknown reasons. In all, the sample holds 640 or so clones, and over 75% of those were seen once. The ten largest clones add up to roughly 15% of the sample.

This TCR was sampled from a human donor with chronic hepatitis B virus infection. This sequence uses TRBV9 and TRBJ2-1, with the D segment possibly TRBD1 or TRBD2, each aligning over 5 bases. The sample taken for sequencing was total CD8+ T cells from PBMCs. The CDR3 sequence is CASGDAGAPGNEQFF. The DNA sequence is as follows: TGTGCCAGCGGCGACGCCGGGGCCCCTGGGAATGAGCAGTTCTTC.